The sequence of this TCR beta chain was determined in a study of vaccination effects on CD4 cells after COVID-19. The wider study: Two million PBMC per well received approximately 10 IU/ml IL-2 and 8 to 10 ug/ml peptides in culture.

This clone was counted between two and nine times. Its antigen remains unknown. General study results and limits: Clones from infection and from vaccination both contracted markedly late after vaccination. Few convalescent patients, and no early post-infection timepoints, were available to the study.

Cultured cells yielded isolated CD4+ T cells after approximately nine days. Vaccine administered to participants consisted of two doses of either BNT162b2 or mRNA-1273. On day 3 and again on day 7, half the medium was replaced with IL-2 medium. Libraries were prepared by immunoSEQ multiplex PCR; TCRdb keeps only in-frame clonotypes and omits some of them. The table lists 37,000 or so clones, about 62% of them singletons. The clonotype originates from a human donor who received a COVID-19 vaccine. Material: CD4+ T cells from PBMCs cultured without peptide, obtained after COVID-19 vaccination.

CDR3 in DNA: TGTGCCAGCAGTTCTCCTGGGCGGGGCACAGATACGCAGTATTTT. It yields the protein CASSSPGRGTDTQYF. The rearrangement joins TRBV7-9 to TRBJ2-3; D is perhaps TRBD2 (5 bases). The germline CDR1 and CDR2 sequences are SEHNR and FQNEAQ (reference sequence). Trimming took off 6 bases at V and 1 base at J, with 14 bases between the two ends. The CDR3 covers 15 residues.